The rows below give T cell receptor beta chains drawn from one sample of a study of radiotherapy plus CTLA-4 blockade in lung cancer. Sequencing used immunoSEQ multiplex PCR; TCRdb keeps in-frame clones, though not all of them. The sample carries nearly 95,000 clones, roughly 80% recorded once. The sample here was peripheral blood, taken from a patient treated with radiotherapy plus ipilimumab. Receptor source: a human donor with non-small cell lung cancer that progressed on radiotherapy plus ipilimumab. Both conserved end residues are trimmed from each CDR3. Expanded clones get a size class; other rows say once, few or many, or leave the size out.

>TRBV5-6|9|TRBJ2-7|few
ASSLSDEQY
>TRBV27|12|TRBJ2-1|few
ASSFIAGGYEQF
>TRBV5-1|12|TRBJ1-3|.
ASKQDPTGNTIY
>TRBV28|13|TRBJ2-5|.
ASSSSGPARETQY
>TRBV11-2|12|TRBJ1-1|.
ASSPAGFGTEAF
>TRBV9|13|TRBJ2-7|.
ASSVAGRGIDEQY
>TRBV9|10|TRBJ2-5|.
ASRGLGGTQY
>TRBV25-1|13|TRBJ2-3|.
ASSRLAGDTDTQY
>TRBV2|14|TRBJ1-1|.
ASSEPSGTANTEAF
>TRBV28|11|TRBJ2-5|.
ASSFDGEETQY